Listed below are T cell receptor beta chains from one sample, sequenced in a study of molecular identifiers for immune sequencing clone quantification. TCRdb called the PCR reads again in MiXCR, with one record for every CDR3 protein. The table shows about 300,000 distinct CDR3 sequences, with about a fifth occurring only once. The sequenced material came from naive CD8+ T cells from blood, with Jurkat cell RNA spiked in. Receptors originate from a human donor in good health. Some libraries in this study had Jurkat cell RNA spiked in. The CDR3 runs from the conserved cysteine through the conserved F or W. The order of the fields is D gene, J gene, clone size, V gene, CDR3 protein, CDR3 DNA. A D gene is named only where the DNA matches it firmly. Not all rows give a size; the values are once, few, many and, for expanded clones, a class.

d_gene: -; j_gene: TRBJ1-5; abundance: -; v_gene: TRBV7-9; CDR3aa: CASSDTMGNQPQHF; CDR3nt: TGTGCCAGCAGCGATACGATGGGTAATCAGCCCCAGCATTTT
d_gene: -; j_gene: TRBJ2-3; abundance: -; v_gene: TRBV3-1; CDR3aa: CASSPKRGVTDTQYF; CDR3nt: TGTGCCAGCAGCCCAAAGAGGGGGGTTACAGATACGCAGTATTTT
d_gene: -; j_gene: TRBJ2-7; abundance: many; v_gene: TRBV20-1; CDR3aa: CSARPQYEQYF; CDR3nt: TGCAGTGCTAGACCCCAGTACGAGCAGTACTTC
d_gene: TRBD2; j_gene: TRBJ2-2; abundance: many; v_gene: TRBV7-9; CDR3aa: CASSPRAGALIGELFF; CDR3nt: TGTGCCAGCAGCCCCCGAGCGGGGGCTCTAATCGGGGAGCTGTTTTTT
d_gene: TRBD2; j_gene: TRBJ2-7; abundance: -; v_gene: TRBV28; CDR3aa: CASSPRASGYEQYF; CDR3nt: TGTGCCAGCAGTCCTCGGGCTAGCGGGTACGAGCAGTACTTC
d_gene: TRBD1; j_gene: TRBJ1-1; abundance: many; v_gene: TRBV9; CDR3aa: CASSPWTGTNTEAFF; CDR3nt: TGTGCCAGCAGCCCTTGGACAGGGACGAACACTGAAGCTTTCTTT
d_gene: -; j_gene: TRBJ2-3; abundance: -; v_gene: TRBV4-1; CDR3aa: CASSQAAPSTDTQYF; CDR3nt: TGCGCCAGCAGCCAAGCAGCGCCTAGCACAGATACGCAGTATTTT
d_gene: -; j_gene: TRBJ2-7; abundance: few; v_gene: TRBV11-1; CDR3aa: CASSPEKYYEQYF; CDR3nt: TGTGCCAGCAGTCCGGAGAAGTACTACGAGCAGTACTTC
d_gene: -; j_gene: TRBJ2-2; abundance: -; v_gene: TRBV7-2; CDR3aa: CASSLVNTRELFF; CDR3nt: TGTGCCAGCAGCTTAGTGAACACCCGGGAGCTGTTTTTT
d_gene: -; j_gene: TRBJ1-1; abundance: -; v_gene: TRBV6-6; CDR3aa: CASSSPAGASFLDTEAFF; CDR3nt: TGTGCCAGCAGTTCCCCTGCGGGGGCGAGCTTCTTGGACACTGAAGCTTTCTTT
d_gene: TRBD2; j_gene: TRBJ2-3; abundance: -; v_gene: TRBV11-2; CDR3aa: CASSSSGLETDTQYF; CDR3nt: TGTGCCAGCAGCTCGAGCGGACTAGAAACAGATACGCAGTATTTT
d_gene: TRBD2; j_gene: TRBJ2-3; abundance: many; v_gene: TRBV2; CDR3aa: CASSSLLAGLTDTQYF; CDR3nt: TGTGCCAGCAGTTCCTTACTAGCGGGCCTCACAGATACGCAGTATTTT
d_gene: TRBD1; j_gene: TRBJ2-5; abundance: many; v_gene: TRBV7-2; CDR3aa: CASSFSGGTFLF; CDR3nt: TGTGCCAGCAGCTTTTCAGGGGGCACATTCTTATTC
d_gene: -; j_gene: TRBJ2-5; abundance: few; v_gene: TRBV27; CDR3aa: CASSFFPSQETQYF; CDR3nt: TGTGCCAGCAGTTTTTTCCCATCCCAAGAGACCCAGTACTTC
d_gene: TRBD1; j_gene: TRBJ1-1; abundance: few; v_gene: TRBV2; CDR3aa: CASRVQGAEGAFF; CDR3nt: TGTGCCAGCAGAGTACAGGGGGCCGAGGGAGCTTTCTTT
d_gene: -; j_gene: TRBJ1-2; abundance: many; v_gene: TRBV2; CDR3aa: CANTPLIDRVMSYGYTF; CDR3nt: TGTGCCAACACTCCCTTGATCGACCGTGTAATGAGCTATGGCTACACCTTC
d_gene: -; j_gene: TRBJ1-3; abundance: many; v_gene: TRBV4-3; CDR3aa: CASSQDWSGNTIYF; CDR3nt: TGCGCCAGCAGCCAAGATTGGTCTGGAAACACCATATATTTT
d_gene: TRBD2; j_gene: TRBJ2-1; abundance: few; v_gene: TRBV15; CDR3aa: CATSRGYGSGDNEQFF; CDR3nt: TGTGCCACCAGCAGAGGGTATGGTAGCGGGGACAATGAGCAGTTCTTC
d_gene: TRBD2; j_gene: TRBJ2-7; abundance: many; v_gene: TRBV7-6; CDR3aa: CASSPVLAGTYEQYF; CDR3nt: TGTGCCAGCAGCCCGGTCCTAGCGGGAACCTACGAGCAGTACTTC
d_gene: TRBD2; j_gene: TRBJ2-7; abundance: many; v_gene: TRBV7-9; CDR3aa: CASSAGTSGPKQYF; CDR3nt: TGTGCCAGCAGCGCCGGGACTAGCGGCCCCAAGCAGTACTTC
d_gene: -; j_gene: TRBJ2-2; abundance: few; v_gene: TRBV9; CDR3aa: CASSRYITGSQNTGELFF; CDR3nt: TGTGCCAGCAGCAGATACATAACAGGGTCTCAGAACACCGGGGAGCTGTTTTTT
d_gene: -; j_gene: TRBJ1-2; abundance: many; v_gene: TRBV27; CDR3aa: CASSLSVTEGYGYTF; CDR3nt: TGTGCCAGCAGTTTATCAGTAACGGAAGGCTATGGCTACACCTTC
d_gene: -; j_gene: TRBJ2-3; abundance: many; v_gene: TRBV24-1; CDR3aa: CATSDLLKETQYF; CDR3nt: TGTGCCACCAGTGATCTGCTTAAGGAGACGCAGTATTTT
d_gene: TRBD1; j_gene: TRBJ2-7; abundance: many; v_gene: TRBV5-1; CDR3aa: CASSSNGRGTLEQYF; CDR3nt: TGCGCCAGCAGCTCAAACGGCAGGGGGACGCTCGAGCAGTACTTC
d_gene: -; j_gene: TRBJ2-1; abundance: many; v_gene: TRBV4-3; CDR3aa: CASSHSATTNEQFF; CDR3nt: TGCGCCAGCAGCCATTCCGCGACTACCAATGAGCAGTTCTTC
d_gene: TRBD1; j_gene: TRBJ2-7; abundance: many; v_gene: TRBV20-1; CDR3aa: CSASDRDRGYEQYF; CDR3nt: TGCAGTGCTAGCGACCGGGACAGGGGTTACGAGCAGTACTTC
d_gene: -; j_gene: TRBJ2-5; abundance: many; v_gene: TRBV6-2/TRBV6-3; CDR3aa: CASSYSNLQETQYF; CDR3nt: TGTGCCAGCAGTTACTCGAACCTCCAAGAGACCCAGTACTTC
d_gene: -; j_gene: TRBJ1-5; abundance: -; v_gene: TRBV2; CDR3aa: CASSAGGYSNQPQHF; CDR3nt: TGTGCCAGCAGTGCCGGGGGGTATAGCAATCAGCCCCAGCATTTT
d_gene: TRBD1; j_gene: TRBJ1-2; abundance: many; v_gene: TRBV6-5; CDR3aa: CASSGGTSDRVHFGYTF; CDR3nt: TGTGCCAGCAGCGGGGGGACATCGGACAGGGTACATTTTGGCTACACCTTC
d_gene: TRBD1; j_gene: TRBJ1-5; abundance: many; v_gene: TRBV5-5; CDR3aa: CASSLSADRVHEPQHF; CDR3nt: TGTGCCAGCAGCTTGAGCGCGGACAGGGTTCACGAGCCCCAGCATTTT
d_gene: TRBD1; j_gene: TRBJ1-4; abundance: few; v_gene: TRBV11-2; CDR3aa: CASSQTEPGQGHEKLFF; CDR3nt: TGTGCCAGCAGCCAGACTGAGCCGGGACAGGGTCATGAAAAACTGTTTTTT
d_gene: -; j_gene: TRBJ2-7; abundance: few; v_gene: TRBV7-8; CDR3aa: CASSLELVRASYEQYF; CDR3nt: TGTGCCAGCAGCTTAGAGTTGGTTCGGGCCTCCTACGAGCAGTACTTC
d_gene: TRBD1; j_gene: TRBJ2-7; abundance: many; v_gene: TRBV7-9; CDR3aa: CASTPRQGDLGMYEQYF; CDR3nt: TGTGCCAGTACACCTCGACAGGGTGACTTAGGGATGTACGAGCAGTACTTC
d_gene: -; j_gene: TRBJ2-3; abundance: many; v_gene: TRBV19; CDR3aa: CASSIGTGSSTDTQYF; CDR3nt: TGTGCCAGTAGTATAGGAACGGGTTCGAGCACAGATACGCAGTATTTT
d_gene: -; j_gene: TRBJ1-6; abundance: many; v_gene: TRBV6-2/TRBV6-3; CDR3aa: CASRDRGARSPLHF; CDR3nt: TGTGCCAGCAGAGATCGGGGGGCTAGGTCACCCCTCCACTTT
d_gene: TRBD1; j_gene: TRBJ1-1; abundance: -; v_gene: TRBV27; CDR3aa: CASTGTGRHEGAFF; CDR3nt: TGTGCCAGCACCGGGACAGGGCGGCATGAAGGAGCTTTCTTT
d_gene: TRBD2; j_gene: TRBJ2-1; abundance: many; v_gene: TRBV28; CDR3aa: CASSVTSGTEQFF; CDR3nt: TGTGCCAGCAGTGTGACTAGCGGGACTGAGCAGTTCTTC
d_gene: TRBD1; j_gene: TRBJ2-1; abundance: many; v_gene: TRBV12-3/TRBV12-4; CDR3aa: CASSPGQGVYNEQFF; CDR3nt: TGTGCCAGCAGCCCGGGACAGGGGGTCTACAATGAGCAGTTCTTC
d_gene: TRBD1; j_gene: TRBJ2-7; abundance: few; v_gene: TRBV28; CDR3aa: CASSSPGGEQYF; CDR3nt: TGTGCCAGCAGTTCCCCAGGGGGCGAGCAGTACTTC
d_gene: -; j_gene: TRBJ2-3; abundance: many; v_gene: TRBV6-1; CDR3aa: CASSELSLGTDTQYF; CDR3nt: TGTGCCAGCAGTGAGTTAAGCCTGGGCACAGATACGCAGTATTTT
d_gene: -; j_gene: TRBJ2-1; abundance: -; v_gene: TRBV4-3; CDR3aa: CASSQDRRVEDDEQFF; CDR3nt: TGCGCCAGCAGCCAAGATAGGAGGGTGGAGGACGATGAGCAGTTCTTC
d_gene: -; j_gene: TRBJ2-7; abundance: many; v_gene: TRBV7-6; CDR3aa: CASSLAPGSSYEQYF; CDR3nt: TGTGCCAGCAGCTTAGCTCCTGGAAGCTCCTACGAACAGTACTTC
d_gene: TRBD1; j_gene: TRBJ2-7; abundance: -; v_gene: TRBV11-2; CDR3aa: CASSSGTVYGQYF; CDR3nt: TGTGCCAGCAGCTCTGGGACAGTTTACGGGCAGTACTTC
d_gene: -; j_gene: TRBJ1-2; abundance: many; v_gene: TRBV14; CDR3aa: CASSQGQGGYGYTF; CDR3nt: TGTGCCAGCAGCCAAGGGCAGGGCGGCTATGGCTACACCTTC
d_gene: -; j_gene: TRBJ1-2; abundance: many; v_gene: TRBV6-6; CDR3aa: CASSYRDSPYGYTF; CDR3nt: TGTGCCAGCAGTTACCGCGACAGTCCCTATGGCTACACCTTC